Each of the 21 T cell receptor beta chains below was sequenced from the same sample in a study of T-cell reconstitution after alpha-beta-depleted transplantation in children. TCRbeta library construction was performed incorporating unique molecular identifiers. MiXCR, applied by TCRdb to the PCR reads, yields one record per CDR3 protein. The repertoire holds around 94,000 distinct CDR3 sequences, with around 7% as singletons. The specimen was PBMCs, collected before TCRalphabeta/CD19-depleted stem cell transplant. These receptors came from a boy aged 2 to 10 with acute lymphoblastic leukemia, due to receive a stem cell transplant.

This clonotype was counted many times. This rearrangement joins TRBV20-1 to TRBJ1-6; 7 bases agree with TRBD1. With 3 bases clipped from V and 10 bases from J, the junction kept 12 bases outside the gene matches. Germline loops: CDR1 DFQATT, CDR2 SNEGSKA (reference sequence). There are 15 residues in the CDR3. The CDR3 DNA sequence: TGCAGTGCTAGTTGGGTGATGACAGGGCTGTCACCCCTCCACTTT. This gives the protein CSASWVMTGLSPLHF.

This clonotype was detected ten times or more. The genes are TRBV6-1 and TRBJ2-7; TRBD2 matches 12 bases. V trimming: 5 bases; J trimming: 2 bases; junction bases outside the gene matches: 1. The CDR3 contains 14 residues. The V gene's germline CDR1 is MNHNS and CDR2 SASEGT. CDR3 residues: CASSLAGGTYEQYF. CDR3 in DNA: TGTGCCAGCAGTCTAGCGGGGGGGACCTACGAGCAGTACTTC.

This clonotype was counted between two and nine times. The chain combines TRBV7-8 with TRBJ2-2, with 7 bases matching TRBD1. The CDR3 is 16 residues long. Per germline, CDR1 SGHVS and CDR2 FQNEAQ. The V and J ends lost 4 bases and 1 base, in that order; junction bases with no gene match: 6. CDR3 in amino acids: CASSSTGTVNTGELFF. DNA of the CDR3: TGTGCCAGCAGCTCTACCGGGACAGTGAACACCGGGGAGCTGTTTTTT.

This clonotype was observed a handful of times. The CDR3 DNA follows: TGTGCCAGCAGTTTCGAACAGATAGATAATGAAAAACTGTTTTTT. Translation gives CASSFEQIDNEKLFF. V usage is TRBV12-3 or TRBV12-4 and J usage is TRBJ1-4; D not certain. Trimming left V 3 bases short and J 4 bases short, with 12 bases between. CDR3 size: 15 residues.

This clonotype was seen many times. The V and J genes are TRBV7-9 and TRBJ2-7, with 7 bases aligning to TRBD2. Losses at the gene ends were 5 bases for V and 4 bases for J; bases not matched to a gene: 5. Germline loops: CDR1 SEHNR, CDR2 FQNEAQ (reference sequence). The CDR3 runs 13 residues. This CDR3 is CASSGTNPYEQYF. DNA for the CDR3: TGTGCCAGCAGCGGGACTAATCCATACGAGCAGTACTTC.

This chain joins TRBV5-6 and TRBJ2-5; D gene uncertain. V gave up 0 bases and J gave up 0 bases, with 3 bases separating them. Germline CDR1 is SGHDT and CDR2 is YYEEEE. This CDR3 has 13 residues. CDR3 sequence: CASSLDYQETQYF. CDR3 bases: TGTGCCAGCAGCTTGGATTACCAAGAGACCCAGTACTTC.

At least ten counts were recorded for this clonotype. This rearrangement joins TRBV12-3 or TRBV12-4 to TRBJ2-1; 9 bases are shared with TRBD2. J lost 9 bases, V lost 7 bases, and 10 bases had no gene match. CDR3 length equals 14 residues. Written as DNA, the CDR3 is TGTGCCAGCACGGCGGGGGGGCCACAGGGTGAGCAGTTCTTC. This sequence encodes CASTAGGPQGEQFF.

This clonotype was recorded at least ten times. The chain joins TRBV5-1 to TRBJ1-1, with 8 bases matching TRBD1. Germline V CDR1 and CDR2: SGHRS, YFSETQ. V shed 4 bases and J 8 bases; nucleotides not matched to a gene: 7. The CDR3 totals 13 residues. The DNA of the CDR3 is TGCGCCAGCAGCCCGGACAGGGCCGGGGAAGCTTTCTTT. Translated, it gives CASSPDRAGEAFF.

This clonotype occurred a few times. The J gene is TRBJ1-6, the V gene TRBV11-1; a weak D match, TRBD1 (5 bases). The V end was cut by 5 bases, the J end by 2 bases, with 16 bases between. CDR3 length: 17 amino acids. Germline V gene lookup returns CDR1 SGHAT and CDR2 FQDESV (reference sequence). In DNA form, the CDR3 reads TGTGCCAGCAGCGCGACAGATATTAACCCCTATAATTCACCCCTCCACTTT. Translating gives CASSATDINPYNSPLHF.

This clonotype appeared a few times. The chain combines TRBV7-2 with TRBJ2-2; no firm D call. The V and J ends lost 3 bases and 7 bases respectively, with 12 bases between them. The CDR3 has 14 amino acids. Germline V CDR1 and CDR2: SGHTA, FQGNSA. The CDR3 DNA is TGTGCCAGCAGCTTTTCAGGCGCAGTCGGGGAGCTGTTTTTT. Its translation is CASSFSGAVGELFF.

This chain uses TRBV7-9 with TRBJ2-7; D is unresolved. Germline V lookup: CDR1 SEHNR, CDR2 FQNEAQ (reference sequence). Trimming pared 5 bases from V and 0 bases from J, leaving 8 bases between. CDR3 length: 13 amino acids. CDR3 residues: CASSLPGSYEQYF. The CDR3 DNA reads TGTGCCAGCAGCCTCCCCGGCTCCTACGAGCAGTACTTC. The full variable domain, in which reference TRBV7-9 and TRBJ2-7 provide the parts outside the CDR3, is DTGVSQNPRHKITKRGQNVTFRCDPISEHNRLYWYRQTLGQGPEFLTYFQNEAQLEKSRLLSDRFSAERPKGSFSTLEIQRTEQGDSAMYLCASSLPGSYEQYFGPGTRLTVT.

This clonotype occurred a few times. The chain is built from TRBV20-1 and TRBJ2-1; 9 nucleotides line up with TRBD2. V shed 0 bases and J 4 bases; nucleotides not matched to a gene: 7. Looked up from germline, CDR1 is DFQATT and CDR2 is SNEGSKA (reference sequence). The CDR3 contains 16 residues. The chain's CDR3 is CSARERTSGPYNEQFF. CDR3 DNA sequence: TGCAGTGCTAGAGAAAGAACTAGCGGGCCGTACAATGAGCAGTTCTTC.

Note on this clonotype: A single base separates this from a much larger clone, so it may be a read error. Here the CDR3 omits its conserved ending phenylalanine or tryptophan, so a read error is the likely source. The rearrangement joins TRBV15 to TRBJ1-5; 7 nucleotides match TRBD1. The CDR3 is made up of 15 amino acids. CDR1 is LNHNV, CDR2 YYDKDF, per germline (reference sequence). Losses at the gene ends were 0 bases for V and 7 bases for J; bases not matched to a gene: 6. The chain's CDR3 is CATSREGGVWQPQHS. As DNA, the CDR3 is TGTGCCACCAGCAGAGAAGGGGGCGTGTGGCAGCCCCAGCATTCT.

The chain recombines TRBV19 with TRBJ2-3, with D possibly TRBD2 on 7 matching bases. Trimming shortened V by 6 bases and J by 6 bases, and 25 bases separated the two germline ends. CDR3 length: 17 residues. CDR1 and CDR2 (germline): LNHDA, SQIVND (reference sequence). CDR3 DNA: TGTGCCAGTAGCGGTCGCGGTGTTGGCGGGGGCGGGGATACGCAGTATTTT. This translates into CASSGRGVGGGGDTQYF.

The chain combines TRBV5-4 with TRBJ2-1; D is perhaps TRBD1 (6 bases). The CDR3 sequence is 17 residues long. The V and J ends lost 6 bases and 2 bases respectively, with 21 bases between them. The germline CDR1 and CDR2 sequences are SGHNT and YYREEE (reference sequence). CDR3 in amino acids: CASTLTRGEGTYNEQFF. DNA for the CDR3: TGTGCCAGCACCCTAACCAGGGGAGAGGGAACCTACAATGAGCAGTTCTTC.

This clonotype was seen at least ten times. The V call is TRBV20-1, the J call TRBJ2-3; D gene unclear. Germline V CDR1 and CDR2: DFQATT, SNEGSKA (reference sequence). The CDR3 length is 11 residues. V shed 6 bases and J shed 4 bases, with 8 bases lying between them. CDR3 sequence reads: CSAMWADTQYF. DNA of the CDR3: TGCAGTGCAATGTGGGCAGATACGCAGTATTTT.

This clonotype was picked up many times. The chain has TRBV7-3 and TRBJ2-3; TRBD1 is a possible D gene (5 bases). The V gene lost 2 bases and the J gene lost 2 bases, with 5 bases spanning the gap. Germline CDR1 reads SGHTA; CDR2 reads FQGTGA. The CDR3 contains 13 residues. The CDR3 loop reads CASSLGATDTQYF. DNA for the CDR3: TGTGCCAGCAGCTTAGGGGCCACAGATACGCAGTATTTT. Full variable domain (outside the CDR3, taken from reference TRBV7-3 and TRBJ2-3): GAGVSQTPSNKVTEKGKYVELRCDPISGHTALYWYRQSLGQGPEFLIYFQGTGAADDSGLPNDRFFAVRPEGSVSTLKIQRTERGDSAVYLCASSLGATDTQYFGPGTRLTVL.

The table lists this clonotype with a few counts. The V and J genes are TRBV6-5 and TRBJ1-1, with unresolved D. Germline assignment: CDR1 MNHEY and CDR2 SVGAGI. The germline V and J ends were trimmed by 2 bases and 6 bases, with 7 bases remaining between them. This CDR3 has 12 amino acids. As DNA, the CDR3 is TGTGCCAGCAGTTACATGAGCTCTGAAGCTTTCTTT. Its translation is CASSYMSSEAFF.

The genes are TRBV6-5 and TRBJ2-7; D not resolved. Per the germline V gene, CDR1 is MNHEY and CDR2 is SVGAGI. The CDR3 consists of 13 residues. V dropped 2 bases and J dropped 6 bases, with 11 bases sitting between them. DNA of the CDR3: TGTGCCAGCAGTTACGGGTATTCGGGCGAGCAGTACTTC. Protein: CASSYGYSGEQYF.

This clonotype was detected only a few times. CDR3 residues: CASRGTGGRELFF. The CDR3 region has the DNA TGTGCCAGCAGGGGGACAGGGGGCAGGGAGCTGTTTTTT. The rearrangement uses TRBV12-3 or TRBV12-4 and TRBJ2-2; 12 nucleotides agree with TRBD1. Trimming at V came to 6 bases and at J to 9 bases, leaving 2 bases not matched to a gene. The CDR3 sequence is 13 residues long.

This clonotype has ten or more counts. The J gene is TRBJ2-3, the V gene TRBV5-1; D possibly corresponds to TRBD2 (5 bases). CDR1 SGHRS and CDR2 YFSETQ come from the germline V gene. The V gene lost 0 bases and the J gene lost 4 bases, with 12 bases spanning the gap. The CDR3 sequence is 15 residues long. CDR3 region: CASSLAERVSDTQYF. The CDR3 DNA reads TGCGCCAGCAGCTTGGCCGAGAGGGTTTCAGATACGCAGTATTTT.